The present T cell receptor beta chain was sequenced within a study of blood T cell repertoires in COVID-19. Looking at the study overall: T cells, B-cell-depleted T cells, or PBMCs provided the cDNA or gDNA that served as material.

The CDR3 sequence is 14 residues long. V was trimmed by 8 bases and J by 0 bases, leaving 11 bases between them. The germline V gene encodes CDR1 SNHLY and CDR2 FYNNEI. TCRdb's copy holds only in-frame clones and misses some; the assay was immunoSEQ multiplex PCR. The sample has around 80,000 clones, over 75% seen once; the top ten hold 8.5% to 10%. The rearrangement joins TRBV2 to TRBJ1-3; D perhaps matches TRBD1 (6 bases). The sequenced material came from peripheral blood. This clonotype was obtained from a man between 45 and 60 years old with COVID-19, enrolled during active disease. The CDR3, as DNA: TGTGCCAGCGGACAGTTAGTCTCTGGAAACACCATATATTTT. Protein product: CASGQLVSGNTIYF. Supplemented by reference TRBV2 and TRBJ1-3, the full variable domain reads EPEVTQTPSHQVTQMGQEVILRCVPISNHLYFYWYRQILGQKVEFLVSFYNNEISEKSEIFDDQFSVERPDGSNFTLKIRSTKLEDSAMYFCASGQLVSGNTIYFGEGSWLTVV.